This T cell receptor beta chain was retrieved from a study of CD8+ T cells in alopecia areata. General observations from the study: Affected lesional scalp, above all in alopecia totalis/universalis, was more clonal than normal scalp.

The germline V and J ends were trimmed by 5 bases and 5 bases, with 3 bases remaining between them. CDR1 SEHNR and CDR2 FQNEAQ come from the germline V gene (reference sequence). The CDR3 contains 10 residues. RNA was isolated and reverse transcribed to cDNA, the sequencing template. Data came from immunoSEQ multiplex PCR; TCRdb stores just in-frame clones and leaves some out. The sample lists roughly 35,000 clones; 55% were seen once. Worth noting for this clone: Its antigen is not known.

This sequence joins TRBV7-9 and TRBJ2-5; D is unclear. The material sequenced was NKG2D-high CD8+ T cells sorted from blood. The receptor was isolated from a human donor with alopecia areata. CDR3 loop: CASSTETQYF. CDR3 bases: TGTGCCAGCAGCACTGAGACCCAGTACTTC.